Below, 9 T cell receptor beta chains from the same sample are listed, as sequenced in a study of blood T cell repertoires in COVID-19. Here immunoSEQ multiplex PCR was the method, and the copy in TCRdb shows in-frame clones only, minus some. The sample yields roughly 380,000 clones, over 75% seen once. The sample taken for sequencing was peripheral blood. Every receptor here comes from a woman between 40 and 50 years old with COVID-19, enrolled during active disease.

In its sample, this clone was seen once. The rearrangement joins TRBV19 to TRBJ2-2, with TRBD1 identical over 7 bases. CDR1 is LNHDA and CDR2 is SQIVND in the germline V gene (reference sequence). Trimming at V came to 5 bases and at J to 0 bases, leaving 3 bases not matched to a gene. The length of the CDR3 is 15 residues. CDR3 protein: CASSLGQTNTGELFF. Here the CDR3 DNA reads TGTGCCAGTAGTCTGGGACAGACGAACACCGGGGAGCTGTTTTTT.

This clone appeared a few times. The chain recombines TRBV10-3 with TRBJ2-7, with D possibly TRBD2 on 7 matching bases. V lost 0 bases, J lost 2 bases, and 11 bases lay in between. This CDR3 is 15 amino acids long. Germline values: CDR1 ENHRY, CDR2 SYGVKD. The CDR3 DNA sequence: TGTGCCATCAGTGAGTCGAGGGGGAGGGCCTACGAGCAGTACTTC. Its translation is CAISESRGRAYEQYF.

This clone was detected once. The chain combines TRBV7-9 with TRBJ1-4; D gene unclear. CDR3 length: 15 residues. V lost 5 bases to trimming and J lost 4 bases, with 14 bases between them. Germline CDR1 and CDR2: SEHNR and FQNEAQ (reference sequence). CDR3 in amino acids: CASSPPRALNEKLFF. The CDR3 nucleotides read TGTGCCAGCAGCCCCCCCCGAGCCCTTAATGAAAAACTGTTTTTT.

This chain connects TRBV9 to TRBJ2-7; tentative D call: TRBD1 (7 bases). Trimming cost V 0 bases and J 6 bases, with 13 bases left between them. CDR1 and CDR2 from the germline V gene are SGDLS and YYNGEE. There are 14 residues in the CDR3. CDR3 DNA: TGTGCCAGCAGCGTAGCTCGGCAGGGGGGCGAGCAGTACTTC. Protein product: CASSVARQGGEQYF.

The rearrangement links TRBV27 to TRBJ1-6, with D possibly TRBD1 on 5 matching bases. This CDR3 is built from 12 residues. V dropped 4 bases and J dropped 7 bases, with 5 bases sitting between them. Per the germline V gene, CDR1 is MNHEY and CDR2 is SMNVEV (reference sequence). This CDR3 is CASSWGNSPLHF. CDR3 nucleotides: TGTGCCAGCAGTTGGGGCAATTCACCCCTCCACTTT.

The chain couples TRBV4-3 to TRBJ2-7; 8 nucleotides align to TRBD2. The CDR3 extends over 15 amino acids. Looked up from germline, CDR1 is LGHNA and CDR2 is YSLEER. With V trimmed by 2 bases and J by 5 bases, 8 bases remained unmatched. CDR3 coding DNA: TGCGCCAGCAGCCAATTGGGAGCGGGAGTAGACGAGCAGTACTTC. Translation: CASSQLGAGVDEQYF.

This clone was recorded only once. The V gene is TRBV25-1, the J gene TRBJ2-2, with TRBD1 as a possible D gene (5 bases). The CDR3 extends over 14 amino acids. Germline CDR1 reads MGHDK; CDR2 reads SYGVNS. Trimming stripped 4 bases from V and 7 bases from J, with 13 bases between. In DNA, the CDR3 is TGTGCCAGCAGTGCCGCACAGGCCTTCGGGGAGCTGTTTTTT. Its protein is CASSAAQAFGELFF.

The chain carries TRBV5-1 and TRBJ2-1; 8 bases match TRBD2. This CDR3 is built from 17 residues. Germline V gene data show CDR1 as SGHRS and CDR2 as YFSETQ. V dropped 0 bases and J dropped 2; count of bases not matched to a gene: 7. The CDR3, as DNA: TGCGCCAGCAGCTTGGTAGATGCGGGGGGCCCCTACAATGAGCAGTTCTTC. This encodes CASSLVDAGGPYNEQFF. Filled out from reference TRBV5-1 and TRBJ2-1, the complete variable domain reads KAGVTQTPRYLIKTRGQQVTLSCSPISGHRSVSWYQQTPGQGLQFLFEYFSETQRNKGNFPGRFSGRQFSNSRSEMNVSTLELGDSALYLCASSLVDAGGPYNEQFFGPGTRLTVL.

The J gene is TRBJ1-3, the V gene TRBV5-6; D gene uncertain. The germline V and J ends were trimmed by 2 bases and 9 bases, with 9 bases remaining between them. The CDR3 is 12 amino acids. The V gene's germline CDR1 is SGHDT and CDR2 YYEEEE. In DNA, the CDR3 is TGTGCCAGCAGCTTACCGACGGGCACCATATATTTT. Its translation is CASSLPTGTIYF.